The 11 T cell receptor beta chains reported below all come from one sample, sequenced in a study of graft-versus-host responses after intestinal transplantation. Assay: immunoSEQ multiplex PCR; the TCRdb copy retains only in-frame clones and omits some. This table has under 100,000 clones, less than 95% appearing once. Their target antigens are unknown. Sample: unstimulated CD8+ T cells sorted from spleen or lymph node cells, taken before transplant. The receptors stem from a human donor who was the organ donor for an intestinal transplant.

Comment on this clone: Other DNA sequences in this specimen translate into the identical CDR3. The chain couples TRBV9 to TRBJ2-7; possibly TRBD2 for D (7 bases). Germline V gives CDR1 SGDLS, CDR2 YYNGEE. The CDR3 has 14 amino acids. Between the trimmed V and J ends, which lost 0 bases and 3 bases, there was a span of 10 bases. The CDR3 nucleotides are TGTGCCAGCAGCGTAGAGGGGGGGGGCTACGAGCAGTACTTC. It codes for CASSVEGGGYEQYF.

The CDR3, as DNA: TGTGCCAGCAGCGTAGGAGTCTATGGCTACACCTTC. This encodes CASSVGVYGYTF. This chain uses TRBV9 with TRBJ1-2, with D hard to call. This CDR3 is built from 12 residues. From germline, CDR1 is SGDLS and CDR2 YYNGEE. V was trimmed by 0 bases and J by 4 bases, leaving 4 bases between them.

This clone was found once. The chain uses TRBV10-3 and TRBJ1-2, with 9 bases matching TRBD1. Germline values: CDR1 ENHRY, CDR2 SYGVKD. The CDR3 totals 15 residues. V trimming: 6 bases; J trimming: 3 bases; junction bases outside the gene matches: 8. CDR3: CAISPRDRVDYGYTF. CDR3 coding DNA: TGTGCCATCAGCCCCAGGGACAGGGTCGACTATGGCTACACCTTC.

For the CDR3, the DNA is TGCGCCAGCAAGGACAGCGGACACTATGGCTACACCTTC. Translation: CASKDSGHYGYTF. The V and J genes are TRBV4-1 and TRBJ1-2; a weak D match, TRBD1 (6 bases). Trimming left V 7 bases short and J 3 bases short, with 12 bases between. The CDR3 length is 13 residues. CDR1 and CDR2 (germline): MGHRA, YSYEKL.

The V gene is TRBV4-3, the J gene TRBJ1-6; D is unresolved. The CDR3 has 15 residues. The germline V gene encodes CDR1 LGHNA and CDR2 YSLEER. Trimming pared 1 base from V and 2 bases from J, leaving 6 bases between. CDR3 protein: CASSQGAAYNSPLHF. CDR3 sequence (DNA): TGCGCCAGCAGCCAAGGGGCAGCCTATAATTCACCCCTCCACTTT.

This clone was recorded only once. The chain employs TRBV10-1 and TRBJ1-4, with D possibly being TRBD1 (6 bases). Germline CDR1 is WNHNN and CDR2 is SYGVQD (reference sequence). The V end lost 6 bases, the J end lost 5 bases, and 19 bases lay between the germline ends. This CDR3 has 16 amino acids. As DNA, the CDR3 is TGCGCCAGCAGAGGGGGGGGCAGCGAGTTGAATGAAAAACTGTTTTTT. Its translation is CASRGGGSELNEKLFF.

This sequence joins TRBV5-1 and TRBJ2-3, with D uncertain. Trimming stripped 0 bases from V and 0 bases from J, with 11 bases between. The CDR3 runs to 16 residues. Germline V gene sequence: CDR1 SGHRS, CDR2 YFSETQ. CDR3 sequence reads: CASSLDARSSTDTQYF. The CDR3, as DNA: TGCGCCAGCAGCTTGGATGCTAGGTCAAGCACAGATACGCAGTATTTT.

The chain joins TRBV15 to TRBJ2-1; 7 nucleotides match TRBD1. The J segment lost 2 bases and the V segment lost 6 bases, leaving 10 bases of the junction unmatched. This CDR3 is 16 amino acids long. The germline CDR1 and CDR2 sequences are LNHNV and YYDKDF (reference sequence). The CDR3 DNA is TGTGCCACCAGTGTAGGGGGCCTATCTACCTACAATGAGCAGTTCTTC. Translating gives CATSVGGLSTYNEQFF.

In DNA form, the CDR3 reads TGTGCCATCAGTGAGTCGATAGGGAGGAACACTGAAGCTTTCTTT. Its translation is CAISESIGRNTEAFF. V is TRBV10-3 and J is TRBJ1-1, with D unclear. Trimming shortened V by 0 bases and J by 1 base, and 9 bases separated the two germline ends. CDR1 and CDR2 (germline): ENHRY, SYGVKD. The CDR3 is 15 residues long.

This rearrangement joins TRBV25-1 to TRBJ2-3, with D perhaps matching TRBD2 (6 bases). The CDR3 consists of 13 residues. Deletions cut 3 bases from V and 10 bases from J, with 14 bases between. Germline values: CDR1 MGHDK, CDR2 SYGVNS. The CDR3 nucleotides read TGTGCCAGCAGTGACCGCGGACTAAGGGCGCAGTATTTT. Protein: CASSDRGLRAQYF.

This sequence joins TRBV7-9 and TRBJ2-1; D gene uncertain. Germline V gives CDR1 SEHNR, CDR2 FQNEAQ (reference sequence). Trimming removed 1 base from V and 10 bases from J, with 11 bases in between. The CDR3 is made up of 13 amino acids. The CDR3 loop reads CASSLELSGEQFF. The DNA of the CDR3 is TGTGCCAGCAGCTTAGAGTTGTCAGGCGAGCAGTTCTTC.